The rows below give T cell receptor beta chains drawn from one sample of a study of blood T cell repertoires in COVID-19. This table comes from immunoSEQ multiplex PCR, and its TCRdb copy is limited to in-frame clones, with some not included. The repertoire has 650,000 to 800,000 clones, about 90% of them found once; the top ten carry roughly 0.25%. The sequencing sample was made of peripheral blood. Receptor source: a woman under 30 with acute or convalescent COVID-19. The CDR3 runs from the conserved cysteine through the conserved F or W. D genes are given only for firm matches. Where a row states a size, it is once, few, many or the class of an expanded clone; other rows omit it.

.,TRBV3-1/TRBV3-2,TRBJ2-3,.,TGTGCCAGCAGCCACCTCAAAACCGGAGATACGCAGTATTTT,CASSHLKTGDTQYF
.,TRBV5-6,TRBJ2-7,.,TGTGCCAGCAGCTTGAACAGGGCCGACGAGCAGTACTTC,CASSLNRADEQYF
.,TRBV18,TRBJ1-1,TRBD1,TGTGCCAGCTCGGACAGGGGGGAGGCGAACACTGAAGCTTTCTTT,CASSDRGEANTEAFF
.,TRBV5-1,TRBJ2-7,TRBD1,TGCGCCAGCAGCCGTGACAGGGGGCTGGGTGAGCAGTACTTC,CASSRDRGLGEQYF
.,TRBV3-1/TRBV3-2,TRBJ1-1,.,TGTGCCAGCAGCCAAGGAGGGGAAGCTTTCTTT,CASSQGGEAFF
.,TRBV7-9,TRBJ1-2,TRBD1,TGTGCCAGCAGCCTACTGGGACAGGACTATGGCTACACCTTC,CASSLLGQDYGYTF
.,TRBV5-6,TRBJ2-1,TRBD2,TGTGCCAGCAGCTTAGCGGGGGTCTCCTACAATGAGCAGTTCTTC,CASSLAGVSYNEQFF
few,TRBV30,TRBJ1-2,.,TGTGCCTGGAGTCCCCGGACAGTGCTCTATGGCTACACCTTC,CAWSPRTVLYGYTF
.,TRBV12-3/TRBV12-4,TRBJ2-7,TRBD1,TGTGCCAGCAGTACGACAGGGTTCTACGAGCAGTACTTC,CASSTTGFYEQYF
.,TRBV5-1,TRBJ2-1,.,TGCGCCAGCACCTTAAAGGGGGTACTAGCCTACAATGAGCAGTTCTTC,CASTLKGVLAYNEQFF
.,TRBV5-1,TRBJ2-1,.,TGCGCCAGCAGCTTTGGCCCCCCGGGACACATCGGCGATGAGCAGTTCTTC,CASSFGPPGHIGDEQFF
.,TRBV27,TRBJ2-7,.,TGTGCCAGCAGTTTAGGCCACGAGCAGTACTTC,CASSLGHEQYF
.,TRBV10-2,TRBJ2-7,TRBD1,TGCGCCAGCAGCAGGGGGCGAGTCGGCTACGAGCAGTACTTC,CASSRGRVGYEQYF
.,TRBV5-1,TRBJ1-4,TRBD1,TGCGCCAGCAGCTTACAGGGGAATGAAAAACTGTTTTTT,CASSLQGNEKLFF
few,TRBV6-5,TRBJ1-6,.,TGTGCCAGGTTCACCGGGTCCTATAATTCACCCCTCCACTTT,CARFTGSYNSPLHF
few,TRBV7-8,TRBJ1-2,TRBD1,TGTGCCAGCAGCTCAGAACAGGGGGCCTCAGACCACACCTTC,CASSSEQGASDHTF
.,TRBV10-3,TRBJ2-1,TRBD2,TGTGCCATCAGTGAGTCGGCTAGCGGGGGGGCCTATTACAATGAGCAGTTCTTC,CAISESASGGAYYNEQFF
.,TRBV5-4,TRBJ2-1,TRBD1,TGTGCCAGCAGATCCCCCTCGGGACAGGGTTACAATGAGCAGTTCTTC,CASRSPSGQGYNEQFF
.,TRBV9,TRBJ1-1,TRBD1,TGTGCCAGCAGCGCGAATACAGGGGGCACTGAAGCTTTCTTT,CASSANTGGTEAFF
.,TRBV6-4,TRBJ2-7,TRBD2,TGTGCCAGCGACGGGAGGGACGAGCAGTACTTC,CASDGRDEQYF
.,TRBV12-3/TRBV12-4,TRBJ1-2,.,TGTGCCAGCAGCACAGACGGGGACTATGGCTACACCTTC,CASSTDGDYGYTF
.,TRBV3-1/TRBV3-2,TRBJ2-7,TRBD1,TGTGCCAGCAGCCAGTCGGGACAGCCGAGTGGGGAGCAGTACTTC,CASSQSGQPSGEQYF
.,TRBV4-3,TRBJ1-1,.,TGCGCCAGCAGCCAAGATCTAGGGGTCACTGAAGCTTTCTTT,CASSQDLGVTEAFF
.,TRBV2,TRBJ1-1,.,TGTGCCAGCAGTGCCCAGGGTGGCACTGAAGCTTTCTTT,CASSAQGGTEAFF
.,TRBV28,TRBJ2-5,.,TGTGCCAGCAGTTTCGACAGAAAACAGTACCAAGAGACCCAGTACTTC,CASSFDRKQYQETQYF
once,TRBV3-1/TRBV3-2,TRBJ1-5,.,TGTGCCAGCAGCCAAGTCCTAAATCAGCCCCAGCATTTT,CASSQVLNQPQHF
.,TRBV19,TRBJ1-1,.,TGTGCCAGTAGCCCTACAGGCTACACTGAAGCTTTCTTT,CASSPTGYTEAFF
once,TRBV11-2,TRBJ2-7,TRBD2,TGTGCCAGCAGCTTAGGAGGGGAGCGGGGCTCCTACGAGCAGTACTTC,CASSLGGERGSYEQYF
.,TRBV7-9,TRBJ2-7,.,TGTGCCAGCAGCGTACAGGGATCCTACGAGCAGTACTTC,CASSVQGSYEQYF
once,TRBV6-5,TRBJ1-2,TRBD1,TGTGCCAGCAGTTATAGGTCAGGGGGCGGCTACACCTTC,CASSYRSGGGYTF
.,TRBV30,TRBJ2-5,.,TGTGCCTGGGGGGGCGGAGAGACCCAGTACTTC,CAWGGGETQYF
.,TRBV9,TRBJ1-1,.,TGTGCCAGCAGCCCACCGGGTCGGGGTAACACTGAAGCTTTCTTT,CASSPPGRGNTEAFF
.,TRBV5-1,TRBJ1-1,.,TGCGCCAGCAGCCTAGGCATCAGGGGAGAGAACACTGAAGCTTTCTTT,CASSLGIRGENTEAFF
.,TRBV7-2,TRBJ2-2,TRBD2,TGTGCCAGCAGCTTTCCTGGGACTAGCGGGGGCCGGGAGCTGTTTTTT,CASSFPGTSGGRELFF
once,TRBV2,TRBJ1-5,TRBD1,TGTGCCAGCAACGGACAGGGGGATAGCAATCAGCCCCAGCATTTT,CASNGQGDSNQPQHF
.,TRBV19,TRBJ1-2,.,TGTGCCAGTAGTATAGGGGCAGTCTCTAACTATGGCTACACCTTC,CASSIGAVSNYGYTF
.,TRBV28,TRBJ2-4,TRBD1,TGTGCCAGCAGTTTACTTAGGACAGGGGTGGGCATTCAGTACTTC,CASSLLRTGVGIQYF
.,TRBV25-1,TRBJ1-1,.,TGTGCCAGCAGTGATTTTAAGAGTCCTGAAGCTTTCTTT,CASSDFKSPEAFF
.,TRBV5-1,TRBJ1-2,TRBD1,TGCGCCAGCAGCTTGGGGGGAACAGGGGTTAATGGCTACACCTTC,CASSLGGTGVNGYTF
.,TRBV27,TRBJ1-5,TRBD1,TGTGCCAGCAGTTCCCGGGACAGCTATAGCAATCAGCCCCAGCATTTT,CASSSRDSYSNQPQHF
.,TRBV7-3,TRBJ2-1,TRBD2,TGTGCCAGCAGCTTAACGACTAGCGGGTACAATGAGCAGTTCTTC,CASSLTTSGYNEQFF
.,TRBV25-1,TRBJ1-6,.,TGTGCCAGCAGTGGATCCGGGGAGCGAACATCACCCCTCCACTTT,CASSGSGERTSPLHF
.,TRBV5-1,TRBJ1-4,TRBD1,TGCGCCAGCGCTCCCCTTGGACAGGGAGCCGAAAAACTGTTTTTT,CASAPLGQGAEKLFF
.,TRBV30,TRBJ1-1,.,TGTGCCTGGAGTAGGGGAACGGAGACTGAAGCTTTCTTT,CAWSRGTETEAFF
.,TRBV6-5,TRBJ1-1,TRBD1,TGTGCCAGCAGTCCTCCAGGAGGGGGCAACACTGAAGCTTTCTTT,CASSPPGGGNTEAFF
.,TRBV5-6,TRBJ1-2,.,TGTGCCAGCAGCTTGGAAATTCGGGGCTACACCTTC,CASSLEIRGYTF
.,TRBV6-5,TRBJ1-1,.,TGTGCCAGCCGGACTGCCCCTATTTTGAACACTGAAGCTTTCTTT,CASRTAPILNTEAFF
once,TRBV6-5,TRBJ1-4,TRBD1,TGTGCCAGCAGTTACTCCGCCGGGACAGGGGAAGTAAAACTGTTTTTT,CASSYSAGTGEVKLFF